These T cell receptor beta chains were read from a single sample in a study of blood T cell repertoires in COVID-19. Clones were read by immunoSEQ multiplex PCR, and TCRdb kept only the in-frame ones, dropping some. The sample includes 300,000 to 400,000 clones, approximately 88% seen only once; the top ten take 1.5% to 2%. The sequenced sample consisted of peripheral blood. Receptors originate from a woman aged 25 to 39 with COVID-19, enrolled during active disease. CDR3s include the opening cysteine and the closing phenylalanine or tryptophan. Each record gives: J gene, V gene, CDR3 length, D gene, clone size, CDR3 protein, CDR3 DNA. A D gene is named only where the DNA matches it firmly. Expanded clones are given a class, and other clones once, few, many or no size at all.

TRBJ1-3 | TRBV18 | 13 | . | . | CASSPSTGNTIYF | TGTGCCAGCTCACCTTCCACAGGAAACACCATATATTTT
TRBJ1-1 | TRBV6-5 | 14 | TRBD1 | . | CASSSYGTEREAFF | TGTGCCAGCAGTTCATACGGGACAGAGCGAGAAGCTTTCTTT
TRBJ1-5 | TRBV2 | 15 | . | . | CASRVEVGDNQPQHF | TGTGCCAGCAGGGTTGAGGTGGGAGATAATCAGCCCCAGCATTTT
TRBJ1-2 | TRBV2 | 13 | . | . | CASSPDSPYGYTF | TGTGCCAGCAGCCCGGACAGCCCCTATGGCTACACCTTC
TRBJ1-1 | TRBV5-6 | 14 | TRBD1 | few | CASSTGTGGNWAFF | TGTGCCAGCAGCACAGGGACAGGGGGCAATTGGGCTTTCTTT
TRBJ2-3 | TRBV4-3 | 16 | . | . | CASSQEATPSTDTQYF | TGCGCCAGCAGCCAAGAGGCCACGCCTAGCACAGATACGCAGTATTTT
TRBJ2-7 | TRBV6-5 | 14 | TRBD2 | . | CASKELAGSYEQYF | TGTGCCAGCAAGGAGCTAGCGGGGTCCTACGAGCAGTACTTC
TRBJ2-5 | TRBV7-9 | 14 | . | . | CASSWDWSRETQYF | TGTGCCAGCAGCTGGGACTGGTCGCGGGAGACCCAGTACTTC
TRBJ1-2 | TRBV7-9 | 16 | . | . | CASSPLAQGAASGYTF | TGTGCCAGCAGCCCCCTGGCCCAGGGCGCTGCTAGTGGCTACACCTTC
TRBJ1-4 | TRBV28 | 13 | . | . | CASSSEGRTKLFF | TGTGCCAGCAGTTCGGAGGGCCGGACAAAACTGTTTTTT
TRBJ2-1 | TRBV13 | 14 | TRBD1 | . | CASSLAYRGDEQFF | TGTGCCAGCAGCTTAGCGTACAGGGGCGATGAGCAGTTCTTC
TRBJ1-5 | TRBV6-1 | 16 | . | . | CASSEQAGAYNQPQHF | TGTGCCAGCAGTGAACAAGCAGGGGCCTACAATCAGCCCCAGCATTTT
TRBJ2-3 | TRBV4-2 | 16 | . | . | CASSQVQEAATDTQYF | TGTGCCAGCAGCCAAGTCCAAGAGGCGGCCACAGATACGCAGTATTTT
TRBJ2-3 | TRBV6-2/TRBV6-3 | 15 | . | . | CASSPLMRGTDTQYF | TGTGCCAGCAGTCCCTTAATGAGGGGCACAGATACGCAGTATTTT
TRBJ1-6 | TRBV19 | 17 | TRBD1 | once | CASSIGTGGEGNSPLHF | TGTGCCAGTAGTATAGGGACAGGGGGCGAAGGAAATTCACCCCTCCACTTT
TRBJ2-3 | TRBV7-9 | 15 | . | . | CASSLEGGAGDTQYF | TGTGCCAGCAGCTTAGAAGGCGGGGCTGGGGATACGCAGTATTTT
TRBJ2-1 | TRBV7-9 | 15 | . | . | CASSSPGHHYNEQFF | TGTGCCAGCAGCTCCCCGGGTCACCACTACAATGAGCAGTTCTTC
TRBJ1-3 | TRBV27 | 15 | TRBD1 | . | CASSSQGAGGNTIYF | TGTGCCAGCAGTTCCCAGGGGGCTGGTGGAAACACCATATATTTT
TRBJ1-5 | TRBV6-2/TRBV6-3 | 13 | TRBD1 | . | CASSWDRAQPQHF | TGTGCCAGCAGTTGGGACAGGGCTCAGCCCCAGCATTTT
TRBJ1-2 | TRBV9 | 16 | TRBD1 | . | CASSDGTGPRSYGYTF | TGTGCCAGCAGCGACGGGACAGGGCCTCGAAGCTATGGCTACACCTTC
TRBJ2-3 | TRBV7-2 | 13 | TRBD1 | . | CASSKQGADTQYF | TGTGCCAGCAGCAAACAGGGGGCGGATACGCAGTATTTT
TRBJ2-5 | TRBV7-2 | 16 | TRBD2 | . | CASSITSGVIQETQYF | TGTGCCAGCAGCATCACTAGCGGGGTTATCCAAGAGACCCAGTACTTC
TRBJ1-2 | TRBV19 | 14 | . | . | CASRPGPNPYGYTF | TGTGCCAGTCGTCCGGGTCCCAATCCCTATGGCTACACCTTC
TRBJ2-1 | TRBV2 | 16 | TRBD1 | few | CASSDLDRAGDNEQFF | TGTGCCAGCAGTGATCTGGACAGGGCGGGCGACAATGAGCAGTTCTTC
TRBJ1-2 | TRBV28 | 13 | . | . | CASRTSGYYGYTF | TGTGCCAGCAGAACATCAGGGTACTATGGCTACACCTTC
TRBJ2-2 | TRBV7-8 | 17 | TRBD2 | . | CASSLVGLRGGRGELFF | TGTGCCAGCAGCTTAGTAGGGCTCCGGGGGGGCCGAGGGGAGCTGTTTTTT
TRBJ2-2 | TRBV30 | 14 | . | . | CAWSGRFRAGELFF | TGTGCCTGGAGTGGGAGATTCAGGGCCGGGGAGCTGTTTTTT